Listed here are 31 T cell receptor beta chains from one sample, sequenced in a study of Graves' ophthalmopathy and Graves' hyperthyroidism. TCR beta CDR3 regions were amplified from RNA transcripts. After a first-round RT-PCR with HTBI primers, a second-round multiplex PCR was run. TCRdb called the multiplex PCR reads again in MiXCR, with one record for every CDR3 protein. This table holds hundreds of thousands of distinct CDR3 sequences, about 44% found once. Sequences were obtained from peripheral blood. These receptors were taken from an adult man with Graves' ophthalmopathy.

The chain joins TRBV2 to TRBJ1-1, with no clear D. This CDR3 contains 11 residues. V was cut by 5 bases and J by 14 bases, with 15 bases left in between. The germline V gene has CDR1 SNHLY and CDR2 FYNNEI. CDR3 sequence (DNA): TGTGCCAGCAGTTTCGGGCAGGTCCGGTTCTTT. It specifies CASSFGQVRFF.

CDR3 region: CSASGSGNSQPQHF. The CDR3 DNA reads TGCAGTGCTAGTGGGTCCGGGAACAGTCAGCCCCAGCATTTT. The chain recombines TRBV20-1 with TRBJ1-5, with D hard to call. Germline V gene lookup returns CDR1 DFQATT and CDR2 SNEGSKA (reference sequence). V was trimmed by 3 bases and J by 6 bases, leaving 15 bases between them. This CDR3 has 14 amino acids.

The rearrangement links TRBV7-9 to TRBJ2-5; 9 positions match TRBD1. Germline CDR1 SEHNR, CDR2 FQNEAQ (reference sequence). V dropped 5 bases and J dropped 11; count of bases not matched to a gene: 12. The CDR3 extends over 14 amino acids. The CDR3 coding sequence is TGTGCCAGCAGCAAAGCTGGGACAGGGAGTGAGCAGTACTTC. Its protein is CASSKAGTGSEQYF. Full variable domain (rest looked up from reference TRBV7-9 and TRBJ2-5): DTGVSQNPRHKITKRGQNVTFRCDPISEHNRLYWYRQTLGQGPEFLTYFQNEAQLEKSRLLSDRFSAERPKGSFSTLEIQRTEQGDSAMYLCASSKAGTGSEQYFGPGTRLLVL.

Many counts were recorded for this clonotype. CDR3 residues: CASSFIASGANVLTF. The CDR3 nucleotides are TGTGCCAGCAGCTTTATCGCCTCTGGGGCCAACGTCCTGACTTTC. The chain recombines TRBV7-9 with TRBJ2-6; D is unclear. Per the germline V gene, CDR1 is SEHNR and CDR2 is FQNEAQ (reference sequence). This CDR3 has 15 amino acids. V lost 3 bases and J 0 bases, leaving 6 bases between the germline ends.

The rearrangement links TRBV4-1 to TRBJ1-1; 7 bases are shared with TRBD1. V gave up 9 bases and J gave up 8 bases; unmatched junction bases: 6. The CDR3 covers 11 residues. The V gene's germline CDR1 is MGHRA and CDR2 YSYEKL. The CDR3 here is CASTGASEAFF. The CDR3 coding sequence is TGCGCCAGTACAGGGGCTTCAGAAGCTTTCTTT.

In DNA form, the CDR3 reads TGTGCCAGCTCACCGCAGAAGAGGGGCGAGCAGTACTTC. Protein sequence: CASSPQKRGEQYF. The chain couples TRBV14 to TRBJ2-7; TRBD1 or TRBD2 may be the D gene (5 bases each). V was pared by 8 bases and J by 6 bases, with 17 bases between. Germline V gene sequence: CDR1 SGHDN, CDR2 FVKESK. The CDR3 covers 13 residues.

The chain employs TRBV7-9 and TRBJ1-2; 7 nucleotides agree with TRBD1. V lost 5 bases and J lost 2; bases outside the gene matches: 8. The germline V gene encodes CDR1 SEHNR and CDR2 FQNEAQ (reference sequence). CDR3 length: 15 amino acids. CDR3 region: CASSQGTEQNYGYTF. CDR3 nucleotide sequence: TGTGCCAGCAGCCAAGGGACAGAACAGAACTATGGCTACACCTTC.

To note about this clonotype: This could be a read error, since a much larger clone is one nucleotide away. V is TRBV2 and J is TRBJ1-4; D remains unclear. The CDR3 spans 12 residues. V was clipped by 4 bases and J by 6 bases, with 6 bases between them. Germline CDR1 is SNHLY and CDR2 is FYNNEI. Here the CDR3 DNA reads TGTGCCAGCAGTGCATGCGATGAAAAACTGTTTTTT. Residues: CASSACDEKLFF.

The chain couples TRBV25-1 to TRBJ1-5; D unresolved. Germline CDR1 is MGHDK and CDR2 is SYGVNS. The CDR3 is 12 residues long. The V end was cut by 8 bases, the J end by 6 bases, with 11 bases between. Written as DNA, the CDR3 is TGTGCCAGCTTAGCGCTGGGTCAGCCCCAGCATTTT. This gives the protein CASLALGQPQHF.

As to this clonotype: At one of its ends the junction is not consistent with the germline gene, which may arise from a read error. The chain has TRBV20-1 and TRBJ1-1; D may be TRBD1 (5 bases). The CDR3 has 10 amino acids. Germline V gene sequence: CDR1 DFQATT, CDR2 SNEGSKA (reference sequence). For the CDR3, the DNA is TGCAGTGCGGCCGGGACTGAAGCTTTCTTC. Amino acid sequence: CSAAGTEAFF.

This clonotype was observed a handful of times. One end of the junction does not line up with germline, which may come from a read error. The CDR3 DNA is TGTGCCAGCGCCCTAAGGCCCGGGACTAGCGGAAACTCGCCGGGGGACTTC. The encoded protein is CASALRPGTSGNSPGDF. The chain couples TRBV2 to TRBJ2-5; 11 bases agree with TRBD2. Germline CDR1 reads SNHLY; CDR2 reads FYNNEI. The CDR3 loop spans 17 amino acids. Complete variable domain (other parts from reference TRBV2 and TRBJ2-5): EPEVTQTPSHQVTQMGQEVILRCVPISNHLYFYWYRQILGQKVEFLVSFYNNEISEKSEIFDDQFSVERPDGSNFTLKIRSTKLEDSAMYFCASALRPGTSGNSPGDFGPGTRLLVL.

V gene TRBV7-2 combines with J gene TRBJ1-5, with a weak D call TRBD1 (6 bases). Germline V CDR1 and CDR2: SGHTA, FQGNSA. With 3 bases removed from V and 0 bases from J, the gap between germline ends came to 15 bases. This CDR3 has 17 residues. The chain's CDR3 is CASSFRRPGVSNQPQHF. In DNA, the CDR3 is TGTGCCAGCAGCTTTCGGCGACCAGGGGTTAGCAATCAGCCCCAGCATTTT.

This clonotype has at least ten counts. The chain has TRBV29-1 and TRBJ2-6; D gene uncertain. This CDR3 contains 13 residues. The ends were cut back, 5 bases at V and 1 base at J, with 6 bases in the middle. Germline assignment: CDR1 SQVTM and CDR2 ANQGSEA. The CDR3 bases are TGCAGCGTTCGTCGTTCTGGGGCCAACGTCCTGACTTTC. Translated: CSVRRSGANVLTF.

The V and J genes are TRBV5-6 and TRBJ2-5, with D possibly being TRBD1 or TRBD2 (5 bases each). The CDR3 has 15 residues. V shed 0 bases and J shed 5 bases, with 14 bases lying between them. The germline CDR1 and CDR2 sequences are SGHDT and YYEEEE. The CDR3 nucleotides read TGTGCCAGCAGCTTGGTGGAGGTGGGGCGGGAGACCCAGTACTTC. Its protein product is CASSLVEVGRETQYF.

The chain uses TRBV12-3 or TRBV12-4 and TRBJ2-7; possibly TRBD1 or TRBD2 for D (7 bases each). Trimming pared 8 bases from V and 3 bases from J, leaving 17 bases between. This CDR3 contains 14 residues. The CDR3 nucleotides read TGTGCCAGCGCATATCAGGGGGGGTACTACGAGCAGTACTTC. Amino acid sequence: CASAYQGGYYEQYF.

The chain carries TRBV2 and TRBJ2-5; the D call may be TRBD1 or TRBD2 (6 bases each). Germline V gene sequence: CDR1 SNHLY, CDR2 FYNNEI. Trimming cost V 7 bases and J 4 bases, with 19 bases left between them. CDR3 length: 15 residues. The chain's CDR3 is CASTPPLQGGETQYF. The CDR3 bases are TGTGCCAGCACTCCACCGTTACAGGGAGGAGAGACCCAGTACTTC.

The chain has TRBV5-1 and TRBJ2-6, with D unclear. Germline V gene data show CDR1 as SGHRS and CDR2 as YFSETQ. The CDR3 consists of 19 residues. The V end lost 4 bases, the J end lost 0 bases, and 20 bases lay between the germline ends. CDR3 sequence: CASSLSLLADLSGANVLTF. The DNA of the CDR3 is TGCGCCAGCAGCCTTTCCCTGCTGGCAGATCTCTCTGGGGCCAACGTCCTGACTTTC.

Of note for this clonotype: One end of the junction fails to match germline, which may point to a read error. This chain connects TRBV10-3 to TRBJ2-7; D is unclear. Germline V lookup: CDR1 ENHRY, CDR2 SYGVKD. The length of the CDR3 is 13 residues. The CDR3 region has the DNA TGTGCCAGCAGTTACTCTAGGTCTCTCGAGCAGTACTTC. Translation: CASSYSRSLEQYF.

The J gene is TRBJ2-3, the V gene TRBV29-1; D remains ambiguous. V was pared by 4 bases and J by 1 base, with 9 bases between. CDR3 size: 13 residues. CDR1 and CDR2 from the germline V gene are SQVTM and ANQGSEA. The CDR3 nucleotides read TGCAGCGTTGCAGTAGTCGGCACAGATACGCAGTATTTT. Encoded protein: CSVAVVGTDTQYF.

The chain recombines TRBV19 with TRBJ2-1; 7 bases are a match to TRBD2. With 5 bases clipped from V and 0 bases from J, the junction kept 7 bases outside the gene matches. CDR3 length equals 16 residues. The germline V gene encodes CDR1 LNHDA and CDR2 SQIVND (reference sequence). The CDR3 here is CASSRSGLSSYNEQFF. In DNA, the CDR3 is TGTGCCAGTAGTCGTAGCGGGTTAAGCTCCTACAATGAGCAGTTCTTC.

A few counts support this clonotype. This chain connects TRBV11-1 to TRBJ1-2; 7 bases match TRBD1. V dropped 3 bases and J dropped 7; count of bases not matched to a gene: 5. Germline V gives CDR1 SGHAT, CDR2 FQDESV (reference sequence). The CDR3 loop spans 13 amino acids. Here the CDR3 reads CASSLRGLAGYTF. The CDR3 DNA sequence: TGTGCCAGCAGCTTGAGGGGGCTTGCTGGCTACACCTTC.

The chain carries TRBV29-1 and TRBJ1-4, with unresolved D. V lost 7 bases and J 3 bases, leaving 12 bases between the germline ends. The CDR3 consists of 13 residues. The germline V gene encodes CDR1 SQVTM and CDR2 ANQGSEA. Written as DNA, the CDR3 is TGCAGCGCCGCCGGAGGACCTAATGAAAAACTGTTTTTT. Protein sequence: CSAAGGPNEKLFF.

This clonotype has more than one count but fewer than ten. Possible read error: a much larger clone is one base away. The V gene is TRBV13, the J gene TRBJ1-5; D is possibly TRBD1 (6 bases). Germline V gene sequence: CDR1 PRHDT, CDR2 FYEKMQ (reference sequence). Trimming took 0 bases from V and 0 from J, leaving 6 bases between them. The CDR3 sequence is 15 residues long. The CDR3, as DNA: TGTGCCAGCAGCTTAGGGGGGGCTAGCAATCAGCCCCAGCATTTT. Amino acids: CASSLGGASNQPQHF.

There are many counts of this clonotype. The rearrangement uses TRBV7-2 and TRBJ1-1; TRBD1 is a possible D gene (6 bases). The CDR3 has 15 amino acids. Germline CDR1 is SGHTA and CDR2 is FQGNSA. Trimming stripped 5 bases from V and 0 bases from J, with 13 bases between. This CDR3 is CASSRPGAMNTEAFF. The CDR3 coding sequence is TGTGCCAGCAGCCGACCAGGGGCCATGAACACTGAAGCTTTCTTT.

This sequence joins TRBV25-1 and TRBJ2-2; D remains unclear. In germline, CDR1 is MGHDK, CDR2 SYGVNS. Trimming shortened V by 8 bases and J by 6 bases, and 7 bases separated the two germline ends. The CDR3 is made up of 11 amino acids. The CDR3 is CASLLPGELFF. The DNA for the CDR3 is TGTGCCAGCCTCCTACCCGGGGAGCTGTTTTTT.

The CDR3 coding sequence is TGTGCCAGCAGCTTAGTAACAGGGGACCTTGGCTACACCTTC. This translates into CASSLVTGDLGYTF. The V and J genes are TRBV7-9 and TRBJ1-2, with 7 bases aligning to TRBD1. The V segment lost 1 base and the J segment 7 bases; nucleotides outside the gene matches: 6. This CDR3 contains 14 residues. Germline assignment: CDR1 SEHNR and CDR2 FQNEAQ (reference sequence).

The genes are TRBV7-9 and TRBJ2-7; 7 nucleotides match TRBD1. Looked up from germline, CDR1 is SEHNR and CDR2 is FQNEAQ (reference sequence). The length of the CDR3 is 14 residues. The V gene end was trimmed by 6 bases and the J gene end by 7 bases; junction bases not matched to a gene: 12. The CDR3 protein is CASSPKGAPVEQYF. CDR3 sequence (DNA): TGTGCCAGCAGTCCTAAGGGGGCCCCAGTGGAGCAGTACTTC.

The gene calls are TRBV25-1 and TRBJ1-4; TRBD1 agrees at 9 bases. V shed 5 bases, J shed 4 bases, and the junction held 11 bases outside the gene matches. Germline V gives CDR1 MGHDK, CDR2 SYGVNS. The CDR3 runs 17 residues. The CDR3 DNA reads TGTGCCAGCAGTTACCTTGGACAGGGGCCTCATAATGAAAAACTGTTTTTT. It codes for CASSYLGQGPHNEKLFF. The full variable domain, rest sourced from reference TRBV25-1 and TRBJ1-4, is EADIYQTPRYLVIGTGKKITLECSQTMGHDKMYWYQQDPGMELHLIHYSYGVNSTEKGDLSSESTVSRIRTEHFPLTLESARPSHTSQYLCASSYLGQGPHNEKLFFGSGTQLSVL.

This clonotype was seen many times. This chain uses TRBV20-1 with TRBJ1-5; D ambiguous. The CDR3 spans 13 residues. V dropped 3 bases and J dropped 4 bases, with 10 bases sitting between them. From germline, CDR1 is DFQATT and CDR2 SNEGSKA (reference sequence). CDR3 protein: CSASWQANQPQHF. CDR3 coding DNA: TGCAGTGCTAGTTGGCAGGCGAATCAGCCCCAGCATTTT.

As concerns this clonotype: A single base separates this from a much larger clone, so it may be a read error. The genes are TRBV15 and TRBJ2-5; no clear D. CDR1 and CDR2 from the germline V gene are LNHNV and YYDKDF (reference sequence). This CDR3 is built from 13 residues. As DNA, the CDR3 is TGTGCCACCAGCTCCTCGGCCCAAGGGACCCAGTACTTC. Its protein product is CATSSSAQGTQYF.

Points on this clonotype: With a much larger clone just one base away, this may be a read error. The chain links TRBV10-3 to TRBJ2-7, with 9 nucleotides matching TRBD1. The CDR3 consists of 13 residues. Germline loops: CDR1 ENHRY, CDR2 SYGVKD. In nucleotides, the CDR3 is TGTGCCAGCAGTTACGGGACAGGGATAAAGCAGTACTTC. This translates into CASSYGTGIKQYF.